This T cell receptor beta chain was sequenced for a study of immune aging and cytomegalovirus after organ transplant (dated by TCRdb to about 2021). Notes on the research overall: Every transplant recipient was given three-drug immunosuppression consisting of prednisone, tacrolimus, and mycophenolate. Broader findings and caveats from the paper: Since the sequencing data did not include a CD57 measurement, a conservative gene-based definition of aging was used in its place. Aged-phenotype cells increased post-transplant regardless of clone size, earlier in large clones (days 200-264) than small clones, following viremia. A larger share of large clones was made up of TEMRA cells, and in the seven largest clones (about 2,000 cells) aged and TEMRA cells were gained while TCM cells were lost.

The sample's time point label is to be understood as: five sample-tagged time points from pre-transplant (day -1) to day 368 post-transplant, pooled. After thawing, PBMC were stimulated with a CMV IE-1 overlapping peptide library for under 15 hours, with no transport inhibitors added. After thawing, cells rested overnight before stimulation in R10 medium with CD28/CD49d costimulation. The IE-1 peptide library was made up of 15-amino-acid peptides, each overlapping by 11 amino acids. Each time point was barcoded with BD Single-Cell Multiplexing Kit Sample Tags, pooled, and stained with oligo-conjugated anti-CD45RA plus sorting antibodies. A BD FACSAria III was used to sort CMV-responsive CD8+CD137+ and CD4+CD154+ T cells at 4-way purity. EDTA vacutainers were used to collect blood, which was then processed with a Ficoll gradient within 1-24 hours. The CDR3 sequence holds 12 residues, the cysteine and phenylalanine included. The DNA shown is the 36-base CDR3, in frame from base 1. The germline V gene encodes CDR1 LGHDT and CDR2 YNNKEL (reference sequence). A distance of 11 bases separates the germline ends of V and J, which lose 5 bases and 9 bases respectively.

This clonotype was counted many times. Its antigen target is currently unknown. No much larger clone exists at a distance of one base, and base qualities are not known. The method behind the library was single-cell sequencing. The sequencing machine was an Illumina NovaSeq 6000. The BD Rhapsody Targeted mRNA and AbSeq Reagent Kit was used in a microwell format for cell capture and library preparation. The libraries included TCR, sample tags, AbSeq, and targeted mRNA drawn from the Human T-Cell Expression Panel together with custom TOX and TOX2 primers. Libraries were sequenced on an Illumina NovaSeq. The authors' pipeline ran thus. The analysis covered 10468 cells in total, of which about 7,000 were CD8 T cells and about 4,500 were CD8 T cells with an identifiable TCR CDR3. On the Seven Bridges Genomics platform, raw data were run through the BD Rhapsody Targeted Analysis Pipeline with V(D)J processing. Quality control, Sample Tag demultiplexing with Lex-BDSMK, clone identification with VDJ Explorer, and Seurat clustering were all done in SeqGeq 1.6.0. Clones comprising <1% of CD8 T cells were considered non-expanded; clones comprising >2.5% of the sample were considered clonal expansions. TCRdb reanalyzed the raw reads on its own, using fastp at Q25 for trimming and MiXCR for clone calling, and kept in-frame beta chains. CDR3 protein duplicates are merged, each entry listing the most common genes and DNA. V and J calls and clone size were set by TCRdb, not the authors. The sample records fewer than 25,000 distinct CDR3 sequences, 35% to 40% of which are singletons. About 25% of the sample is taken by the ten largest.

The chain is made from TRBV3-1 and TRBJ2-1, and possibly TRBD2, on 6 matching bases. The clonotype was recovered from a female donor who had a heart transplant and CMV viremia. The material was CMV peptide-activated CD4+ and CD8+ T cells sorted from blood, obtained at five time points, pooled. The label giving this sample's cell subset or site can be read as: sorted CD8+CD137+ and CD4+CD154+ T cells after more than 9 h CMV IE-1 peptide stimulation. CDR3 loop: CASSRLDLEQFF. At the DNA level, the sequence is TGTGCCAGCAGCAGACTAGATCTTGAGCAGTTCTTC.